These 23 T cell receptor beta chains share one sample of origin, sequenced in a study of cytomegalovirus exposure and HLA in healthy donors. The study ran its PCR with 60 Vbeta and 13 Jbeta primers. Sequencing used immunoSEQ multiplex PCR; TCRdb keeps in-frame clones, though not all of them. The table shows more than 130,000 clones, with roughly 83% occurring only once. The sample comprised PBMCs. Source of these receptors: a man between 40 and 49 years old in good health and CMV-seropositive.

The V call is TRBV5-1, the J call TRBJ1-5; TRBD1 matches at 9 bases. The ends lost 0 bases at V and 2 bases at J; junction bases unmatched: 9. The V gene's germline CDR1 is SGHRS and CDR2 YFSETQ. The CDR3 loop spans 18 amino acids. CDR3 in DNA: TGCGCCAGCAGCTTGGGGGACAGGGAAGGGGAGGGCAATCAGCCCCAGCATTTT. This sequence encodes CASSLGDREGEGNQPQHF.

This chain connects TRBV5-1 to TRBJ1-1, with D perhaps TRBD1 (6 bases). Germline V gene sequence: CDR1 SGHRS, CDR2 YFSETQ. V was pared by 10 bases and J by 1 base, with 14 bases between. The CDR3 has 13 amino acids. The CDR3 reads CAGVQGRNTEAFF. The CDR3 nucleotides read TGCGCCGGCGTACAGGGACGGAACACTGAAGCTTTCTTT.

This clone was detected only a few times. The V gene is TRBV30, the J gene TRBJ2-2; tentative D call: TRBD2 (5 bases). V dropped 2 bases and J dropped 1 base, with 11 bases sitting between them. This CDR3 comprises 15 residues. The germline V gene has CDR1 GTSNPN and CDR2 SVGIG (reference sequence). The CDR3: CAWSSGSLNTGELFF. Written as DNA, the CDR3 is TGTGCCTGGAGTTCGGGGAGTTTGAACACCGGGGAGCTGTTTTTT.

The genes are TRBV10-3 and TRBJ2-7; D unclear. CDR1 and CDR2 (germline): ENHRY, SYGVKD. The CDR3 contains 14 residues. V was clipped by 10 bases and J by 7 bases, with 23 bases between them. The CDR3 protein is CATTLGTVPREQYF. The CDR3, as DNA: TGTGCCACCACCTTGGGTACAGTCCCACGGGAGCAGTACTTC.

This clone has only a few counts. The chain carries TRBV5-6 and TRBJ2-5; 7 nucleotides line up with TRBD2. The CDR3 is 14 amino acids. CDR1 is SGHDT, CDR2 YYEEEE, per germline. Trimming removed 2 bases from V and 4 bases from J; junction bases left unmatched: 5. CDR3 DNA: TGTGCCAGCAGCTTTCTAGCGGAGGGAGAGACCCAGTACTTC. The encoded protein is CASSFLAEGETQYF.

The rearrangement joins TRBV12-5 to TRBJ2-2; 9 bases match TRBD1. The CDR3 has 16 amino acids. The germline V gene encodes CDR1 LGHNT and CDR2 FRNRAP. The V segment lost 4 bases and the J segment 1 base; nucleotides outside the gene matches: 4. CDR3 in amino acids: CASGWDRALNTGELFF. The CDR3 nucleotides read TGTGCTAGTGGTTGGGACAGGGCACTGAACACCGGGGAGCTGTTTTTT. Drawing the rest from reference TRBV12-5 and TRBJ2-2, the complete variable domain is DARVTQTPRHKVTEMGQEVTMRCQPILGHNTVFWYRQTMMQGLELLAYFRNRAPLDDSGMPKDRFSAEMPDATLATLKIQPSEPRDSAVYFCASGWDRALNTGELFFGEGSRLTVL.

Comments on this clone: An end of the junction differs from the germline gene, which may be a read error. This chain uses TRBV11-2 with TRBJ2-7; 11 nucleotides align to TRBD2. The length of the CDR3 is 15 residues. CDR1 is SGHAT, CDR2 FQNNGV, per germline. This CDR3 is CASSLGDRASGRPTF. CDR3 coding DNA: TGTGCCAGCAGCTTAGGTGACAGGGCTAGCGGGAGGCCTACTTTC.

The CDR3 spells CASSALAGSSYEQYF. CDR3 bases: TGTGCCAGCAGTGCTCTAGCGGGTAGCTCCTACGAGCAGTACTTC. This chain uses TRBV28 with TRBJ2-7, with 8 positions matching TRBD2. Trimming at V came to 5 bases and at J to 0 bases, leaving 6 bases not matched to a gene. Germline V gives CDR1 MDHEN, CDR2 SYDVKM. The CDR3 covers 15 residues.

This clone was recorded a few times. This sequence joins TRBV13 and TRBJ2-3; TRBD2 agrees at 9 bases. The CDR3 sequence is 16 residues long. Germline values: CDR1 PRHDT, CDR2 FYEKMQ (reference sequence). Losses at the gene ends were 3 bases for V and 4 bases for J; bases not matched to a gene: 8. The CDR3 loop is CASSFRRGGPADTQYF. The DNA for the CDR3 is TGTGCCAGCAGCTTTCGGCGGGGGGGCCCCGCAGATACGCAGTATTTT.

The J gene is TRBJ1-2, the V gene TRBV4-2, with TRBD1 matching 8 bases. Germline loops: CDR1 LGHNA, CDR2 YNFKEQ. Germline trimming cut 0 bases from V and 4 bases from J; bases unmatched to any gene: 7. CDR3 length equals 16 residues. The CDR3 spells CASSQDLGQGSYGYTF. In nucleotides, the CDR3 is TGTGCCAGCAGCCAAGATCTTGGACAGGGAAGCTATGGCTACACCTTC.

This chain connects TRBV7-8 to TRBJ1-5; D is perhaps TRBD1 (5 bases). This CDR3 has 15 residues. Germline CDR1 is SGHVS and CDR2 is FQNEAQ. Trimming took off 4 bases at V and 5 bases at J, with 15 bases between the two ends. The CDR3: CASSYLDKGYQPQHF. DNA for the CDR3: TGTGCCAGCAGCTACCTGGACAAGGGGTATCAGCCCCAGCATTTT.

The chain links TRBV7-6 to TRBJ2-3; 8 bases agree with TRBD2. Germline V gives CDR1 SGHVS, CDR2 FNYEAQ. The V gene end was trimmed by 5 bases and the J gene end by 4 bases; junction bases not matched to a gene: 8. The CDR3 runs 15 residues. DNA of the CDR3: TGTGCCAGCAGCCTAAGCGGGGGTGACCCAGATACGCAGTATTTT. Translated: CASSLSGGDPDTQYF.

The gene calls are TRBV2 and TRBJ1-4; 10 nucleotides agree with TRBD1. The V gene's germline CDR1 is SNHLY and CDR2 FYNNEI. The V and J ends lost 6 bases and 8 bases, in that order; junction bases with no gene match: 9. This CDR3 is built from 15 residues. This CDR3 reads CASRIRDRGREKLFF. In DNA form, the CDR3 reads TGTGCCAGCAGGATACGGGACAGGGGACGGGAAAAACTGTTTTTT. Using reference TRBV2 and TRBJ1-4 for the parts outside the CDR3, the full variable domain is EPEVTQTPSHQVTQMGQEVILRCVPISNHLYFYWYRQILGQKVEFLVSFYNNEISEKSEIFDDQFSVERPDGSNFTLKIRSTKLEDSAMYFCASRIRDRGREKLFFGSGTQLSVL.

The CDR3 DNA follows: TGTGCCAGCAGCCTGGGGACTAGCCCAGGGACCCAGTACTTC. Translation gives CASSLGTSPGTQYF. The chain uses TRBV5-5 and TRBJ2-5, with 9 bases that match TRBD2. The J segment lost 7 bases and the V segment lost 4 bases, leaving 8 bases of the junction unmatched. Germline lookup yields CDR1 SGHKS and CDR2 YYEKEE (reference sequence). The CDR3 runs to 14 residues.

The chain uses TRBV4-3 and TRBJ1-1, with D possibly matching TRBD1 (5 bases). This CDR3 is built from 15 residues. With 1 base removed from V and 4 bases from J, the gap between germline ends came to 13 bases. The germline V gene has CDR1 LGHNA and CDR2 YSLEER. In DNA, the CDR3 is TGCGCCAGCAGCCAAGCTAGTCAGGGTTTCACTGAAGCTTTCTTT. Residues: CASSQASQGFTEAFF.

V and J are TRBV5-5 and TRBJ1-1, with a weak D call TRBD1 (6 bases). The V gene's germline CDR1 is SGHKS and CDR2 YYEKEE (reference sequence). V was shortened by 4 bases and J by 1 base, with 14 bases between the two germline ends. The CDR3 runs to 15 residues. CDR3 DNA sequence: TGTGCCAGCAGCCTTACGGACAGATCGAACACTGAAGCTTTCTTT. This codes for CASSLTDRSNTEAFF. The full variable domain, its missing parts supplied by reference TRBV5-5 and TRBJ1-1, is DAGVTQSPTHLIKTRGQQVTLRCSPISGHKSVSWYQQVLGQGPQFIFQYYEKEERGRGNFPDRFSARQFPNYSSELNVNALLLGDSALYLCASSLTDRSNTEAFFGQGTRLTVV.

A remark on this clone: The junction differs from germline at one of its ends, possibly a read error. The V gene is TRBV5-1, the J gene TRBJ2-1, with TRBD2 identical over 14 bases. Looked up from germline, CDR1 is SGHRS and CDR2 is YFSETQ. CDR3 length: 17 residues. The CDR3, as DNA: TGCGCCAGCGGCTTTATGGGACTAGCGGGAGTATACAATGAGCAGTTCTTC. It specifies CASGFMGLAGVYNEQFF.

The V call is TRBV11-2, the J call TRBJ2-3, with D perhaps matching TRBD2 (5 bases). Trimming removed 5 bases from V and 6 bases from J, with 18 bases in between. The germline CDR1 and CDR2 sequences are SGHAT and FQNNGV. The CDR3 loop spans 15 amino acids. CDR3 amino acids: CASSKLVNRGDTQYF. CDR3 bases: TGTGCCAGCAGCAAACTAGTAAATAGAGGCGATACGCAGTATTTT.

The genes are TRBV5-4 and TRBJ2-7; TRBD1 matches 9 bases. Germline V gene data show CDR1 as SGHNT and CDR2 as YYREEE (reference sequence). The J segment lost 7 bases and the V segment lost 3 bases, leaving 11 bases of the junction unmatched. The CDR3 has 15 residues. The CDR3 DNA follows: TGTGCCAGCAGCTCCCCCGGGACAGGGTTCCGGGAGCAGTACTTC. The encoded protein is CASSSPGTGFREQYF. The variable domain in full, completed from reference TRBV5-4 and TRBJ2-7, reads ETGVTQSPTHLIKTRGQQVTLRCSSQSGHNTVSWYQQALGQGPQFIFQYYREEENGRGNFPPRFSGLQFPNYSSELNVNALELDDSALYLCASSSPGTGFREQYFGPGTRLTVT.

The CDR3 region is CASSPRTSGRAGNEQFF. The CDR3 region has the DNA TGCGCCAGCAGCCCTAGGACTAGCGGGAGGGCCGGTAATGAGCAGTTCTTC. The chain links TRBV5-1 to TRBJ2-1; 15 nucleotides match TRBD2. V dropped 4 bases and J dropped 7; count of bases not matched to a gene: 9. The CDR3 is 17 amino acids. The V gene's germline CDR1 is SGHRS and CDR2 YFSETQ.

The chain uses TRBV18 and TRBJ1-2; 10 bases line up with TRBD1. The germline V gene has CDR1 KGHSH and CDR2 LQKENI. Trimming at V came to 3 bases and at J to 14 bases, leaving 15 bases not matched to a gene. CDR3 length equals 15 residues. CDR3 in DNA: TGTGCCAGCTCACCGGGAGCGCGACAGGGGGCCCCGAGGACCTTC. This translates into CASSPGARQGAPRTF.

V gene TRBV7-9 combines with J gene TRBJ2-7; 9 bases map to TRBD1. After removal of 5 bases from V and 0 bases from J, the junction contained 11 bases not matched to a gene. Germline values: CDR1 SEHNR, CDR2 FQNEAQ (reference sequence). This CDR3 is built from 17 residues. Here the CDR3 DNA reads TGTGCCAGCAGCCCCCATCTAGGGGACAGGGCCTCCTACGAGCAGTACTTC. Translating gives CASSPHLGDRASYEQYF. Based on the CDR3 plus reference TRBV7-9 and TRBJ2-7, the full variable domain is DTGVSQNPRHKITKRGQNVTFRCDPISEHNRLYWYRQTLGQGPEFLTYFQNEAQLEKSRLLSDRFSAERPKGSFSTLEIQRTEQGDSAMYLCASSPHLGDRASYEQYFGPGTRLTVT.

V gene TRBV6-5 combines with J gene TRBJ1-1, with unresolved D. From germline, CDR1 is MNHEY and CDR2 SVGAGI. The CDR3 length is 15 residues. Trimming left V 0 bases short and J 2 bases short, with 10 bases between. The CDR3 loop reads CASSYSFSGNTEAFF. The CDR3 DNA follows: TGTGCCAGCAGTTACTCGTTCTCGGGAAACACTGAAGCTTTCTTT.